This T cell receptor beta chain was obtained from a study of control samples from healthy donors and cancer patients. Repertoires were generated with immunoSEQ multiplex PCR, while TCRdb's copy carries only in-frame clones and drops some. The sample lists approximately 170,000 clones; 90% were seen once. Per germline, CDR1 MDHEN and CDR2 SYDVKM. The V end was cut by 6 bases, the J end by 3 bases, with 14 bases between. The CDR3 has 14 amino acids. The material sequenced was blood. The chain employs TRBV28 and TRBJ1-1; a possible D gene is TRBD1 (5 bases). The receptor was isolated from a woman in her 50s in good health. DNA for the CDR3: TGTGCCAGCAGAGTGGGGACCCCGTACACTGAAGCTTTCTTT. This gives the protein CASRVGTPYTEAFF.